This T cell receptor (beta chain) was profiled in a study of cytomegalovirus exposure and HLA in healthy donors. Findings and limits, study-wide: TCR beta V segments were, for the most part, productive about 87% or about 30% of the time in an earlier analysis.

V shed 5 bases and J shed 3 bases, with 14 bases lying between them. The CDR3 spans 16 residues. The germline CDR1 and CDR2 sequences are MNHEY and SMNVEV (reference sequence). Primers for the PCR totalled 60 Vbeta and 13 Jbeta. Some clones are missing from TCRdb's copy, which holds only in-frame ones; the method was immunoSEQ multiplex PCR. The sample includes about 170,000 clones, about 79% of them seen just once. Remarks on this clone: Its antigen is unidentified.

The source is a woman between 50 and 59 years old in good health and CMV-seropositive. The specimen was PBMCs. The chain has TRBV27 and TRBJ1-6; a possible D gene is TRBD1 (6 bases). CDR3 in DNA: TGTGCCAGCAGTGGCCGTCAGGGGATCTATAATTCACCCCTCCACTTT. Its protein is CASSGRQGIYNSPLHF.